This T cell receptor beta chain was captured by sequencing in a study of T cells after yellow fever vaccination. In TCRdb, the 5' RACE reads were re-called with MiXCR into one record per CDR3 protein. The table lists 100,000 to 150,000 distinct CDR3 sequences, under 8.5% of them singletons. Germline CDR1 reads SGHTA; CDR2 reads FQGNSA. The CDR3 loop spans 14 amino acids. V was cut by 5 bases and J by 1 base, with 11 bases left in between. This clonotype was picked up many times. The V and J genes are TRBV7-2 and TRBJ1-2; D might be TRBD1 (5 bases). Here the sequenced sample was CD4+ T cells sorted from PBMCs, taken about 10 days after the first yellow fever vaccination. The clonotype originates from a man aged 18 to 30 who received the YFV17D yellow fever vaccine. The CDR3 here is CASSARGDNYGYTF. The CDR3 nucleotides read TGTGCCAGCAGCGCCCGGGGGGATAACTATGGCTACACCTTC.